This is a list of T cell receptor beta chains from one sample in a study of response to subunit inactivated influenza vaccine. MiXCR was run by TCRdb on the RT-PCR reads, yielding one entry per CDR3 protein. The sample consists of around 520,000 distinct CDR3 sequences, approximately 12% of them appearing once. The sequenced sample was PBMCs from blood, obtained on the day of vaccination. These receptors were obtained from a man between 50 and 59 years old who received an inactivated influenza vaccine. Each CDR3 is given with its conserved first and last residue. Fields, in order: clone size, CDR3 length, V gene, D gene, J gene, CDR3 DNA, CDR3 protein. D genes are given only for firm matches. Clone size, where shown, is once, few, many, or a class for clones that have expanded.

-	14	TRBV7-2	-	TRBJ2-1	TGTGCCAGCAGCTTAGTCCACTCCGGGGATGAGCAGTTCTTC	CASSLVHSGDEQFF
many	17	TRBV6-2/TRBV6-3	TRBD2	TRBJ2-1	TGTGCCAGCAGCCCCCCGGGACTAGCGGGGGGAAGGAATGAGCAGTTCTTC	CASSPPGLAGGRNEQFF
few	19	TRBV30	-	TRBJ2-7	TGTGCCTGGAGACCCAGGGGTGCTCGATTCGAGGGCGCCCACTACGAGCAGTACTTC	CAWRPRGARFEGAHYEQYF
-	14	TRBV5-1	-	TRBJ2-3	TGCGCCAGCAGCTTTCGTGGGAGTGGGGATACGCAGTATTTT	CASSFRGSGDTQYF
-	17	TRBV30	TRBD2	TRBJ2-1	TGTGCCTGGATGACCCGGTATGGGAGCGGGAGTGGTAATGAGCAGTTCTTC	CAWMTRYGSGSGNEQFF
many	13	TRBV29-1	-	TRBJ2-1	TGCAGCGTTTCGCAGGGGATCTACAATGAGCAGTTCTTC	CSVSQGIYNEQFF
-	15	TRBV7-2	-	TRBJ2-5	TGTGCCAGCAGCTTAGTCCCTTATGGAGGAGAGACCCAGTACTTC	CASSLVPYGGETQYF
-	12	TRBV20-1	TRBD1	TRBJ2-5	TGCAGTGCTAAGGACAGGGTGGAGACCCAGTACTTC	CSAKDRVETQYF
-	14	TRBV20-1	-	TRBJ2-1	TGCAGTGCCCCCGCTAGTGCTGCCTACAATGAGCAGTTCTTC	CSAPASAAYNEQFF
few	15	TRBV24-1	-	TRBJ2-3	TGTGCCACCAGTGATTCGGGGATCGGGGGAGATACGCAGTATTTT	CATSDSGIGGDTQYF
many	14	TRBV5-4	-	TRBJ1-1	TGTGCCAGCAGCCGGGACCGCGGGGGGACTGAAGCTTTCTTT	CASSRDRGGTEAFF
-	13	TRBV20-1	TRBD1	TRBJ2-1	TGCAGTGCTAGAGATGGGTCAGGGGGACCGCAGTTCTTC	CSARDGSGGPQFF
few	16	TRBV5-1	-	TRBJ1-4	TGCGCCAGCAGCTTGGGACACAGTGCAACTAATGAAAAACTGTTTTTT	CASSLGHSATNEKLFF
few	13	TRBV20-1	TRBD2	TRBJ2-1	TGCAGTGCTAGGGCGGGGGGGGCCAAGGAGCAGTTCTTC	CSARAGGAKEQFF
-	17	TRBV7-8	-	TRBJ2-3	TGTGCCAGCAGCTTACACCCCGGGACTTCCTCCACAGATACGCAGTATTTT	CASSLHPGTSSTDTQYF
few	15	TRBV4-3	-	TRBJ2-1	TGCGCCAGCAGCCAAGATGGGGTTAGCAAGAATGAGCAGTTCTTC	CASSQDGVSKNEQFF
few	18	TRBV11-1	TRBD1	TRBJ2-6	TGTGCCAGCAGCCGCCTTGGGACAGGGAGCTCTGGGGCCAACGTCCTGACTTTC	CASSRLGTGSSGANVLTF
few	14	TRBV12-3/TRBV12-4	-	TRBJ1-4	TGTGCCAGCAGTTTAGCGGGGGGCTGGGGAGAACTGTTTTTT	CASSLAGGWGELFF
-	16	TRBV4-3	-	TRBJ2-2	TGCGCCAGCAGCCAAGTTTGGACGCATGGTGGCGGGGAGCTGTTTTTT	CASSQVWTHGGGELFF
few	13	TRBV29-1	-	TRBJ2-5	TGCAGCGTTGGGGGCAGGGCTGCAGAGACCCAGTACTTC	CSVGGRAAETQYF
few	14	TRBV27	TRBD1	TRBJ2-7	TGTGCCAGCAGTTACCGACAGGGTAGGGGAGAGCAGTACTTC	CASSYRQGRGEQYF
-	16	TRBV5-1	-	TRBJ2-5	TGCGCCAGCAGCTTGACAGGGCAGAAAAACGAAGAGACCCAGTACTTC	CASSLTGQKNEETQYF
many	12	TRBV7-9	-	TRBJ2-3	TGTGCCAGCAGCTTAGCTTCAGATACGCAGTATTTT	CASSLASDTQYF
-	13	TRBV7-9	-	TRBJ1-1	TGTGCCAGCAGCCGCAAGGCCTACACTGAAGCTTTCTTT	CASSRKAYTEAFF
-	15	TRBV9	-	TRBJ2-3	TGTGCCAGCAGCGAGAGGGGCCTGGGGGAAGATACGCAGTATTTT	CASSERGLGEDTQYF
many	14	TRBV29-1	TRBD2	TRBJ2-3	TGCAGCGTCCGACTAGCGGGGACCACAGATACGCAGTATTTT	CSVRLAGTTDTQYF
-	12	TRBV2	-	TRBJ2-7	TGTGCCAGCAGTGATTGGGACTACGAGCAGTACTTC	CASSDWDYEQYF
many	15	TRBV5-5	-	TRBJ2-5	TGTGCCAGCAGCCCTCGACACACGTACCAAGAGACCCAGTACTTC	CASSPRHTYQETQYF
few	16	TRBV7-9	TRBD2	TRBJ2-4	TGTGCCAGCAGCGTGCCCGGGACTAGCGGTACGGACATTCAGTACTTC	CASSVPGTSGTDIQYF
many	14	TRBV28	TRBD2	TRBJ2-5	TGTGCCAGCAGTTTGATAGCGGGAAAAGAGACCCAGTACTTC	CASSLIAGKETQYF
-	16	TRBV7-9	TRBD2	TRBJ2-1	TGTGCCAGCAGCTTAAGGAGCGGGGGGTATTACAATGAGCAGTTCTTC	CASSLRSGGYYNEQFF
many	13	TRBV7-9	-	TRBJ2-1	TGTGCCAGCAGCTTAGACGGGGCGGATGAGCAGTTCTTC	CASSLDGADEQFF
-	13	TRBV12-3/TRBV12-4	-	TRBJ2-7	TGTGCCAGCAGTTTAGAGGCTCTCTTAGAGCAGTACTTC	CASSLEALLEQYF
many	14	TRBV5-1	-	TRBJ2-5	TGCGCCAGCAGCTCCCGGGACACCCAAGAGACCCAGTACTTC	CASSSRDTQETQYF
many	14	TRBV4-3	-	TRBJ2-3	TGCGCCAGCAGCCTGGGACTCGTTTCGGATACGCAGTATTTT	CASSLGLVSDTQYF
few	16	TRBV30	TRBD2	TRBJ2-7	TGTGCCTGGAGTGTACTGGGCGGGAGGGCGTCCCACGAGCAGTACTTC	CAWSVLGGRASHEQYF
many	12	TRBV7-9	-	TRBJ2-5	TGTGCCAGCAGCTTAGCAGGGGAGACCCAGTACTTC	CASSLAGETQYF
-	15	TRBV15	-	TRBJ2-1	TGTGCCACCAGCAGGGACGGGCACTCCTACAATGAGCAGTTCTTC	CATSRDGHSYNEQFF
-	15	TRBV5-5	TRBD2	TRBJ2-7	TGTGCCAGCAGCTTGCGCGGGAGCTTACAATCCGAGCAGTACTTC	CASSLRGSLQSEQYF
many	15	TRBV6-2/TRBV6-3	TRBD1	TRBJ2-3	TGTGCCAGCAATACCCGACAGGGGGTCGCAGATACGCAGTATTTT	CASNTRQGVADTQYF
many	14	TRBV9	-	TRBJ1-1	TGTGCCAGCAGCGTAGGGTTCCTGGGGACTGAAGCTTTCTTT	CASSVGFLGTEAFF
-	13	TRBV29-1	-	TRBJ2-4	TGCAGCGTTTTCGCAGGGAACGAAAACATTCAGTACTTC	CSVFAGNENIQYF
-	14	TRBV7-6	TRBD2	TRBJ2-5	TGTGCCAGCAGCCCCGGGACTAACAAAGAGACCCAGTACTTC	CASSPGTNKETQYF
many	13	TRBV6-1	TRBD1	TRBJ1-2	TGTGCCAGCAGAAGGGGGCGAGACTATGGCTACACCTTC	CASRRGRDYGYTF
many	18	TRBV20-1	TRBD2	TRBJ2-2	TGCAGTGCTAGGAGGACTAGCGGGAGAACGGCGAACACCGGGGAGCTGTTTTTT	CSARRTSGRTANTGELFF
-	17	TRBV5-1	-	TRBJ2-6	TGCGCCAGCAGCTCCCAACCGACGGGCTGTGGGGCCAACATCCTGACTTTC	CASSSQPTGCGANILTF
few	15	TRBV4-3	TRBD1	TRBJ1-1	TGCGCCAGCAGCCAAGGGGATGCGACAGGGACTGAAGCTTTCTTT	CASSQGDATGTEAFF
-	13	TRBV6-1	-	TRBJ1-2	TGTGCCAGCAGTGAAGCTCGGAGATCTGGCTACACCTTC	CASSEARRSGYTF
-	15	TRBV6-7	TRBD2	TRBJ2-1	TGTGCCAGCAGCCACGGGACTAGCGGGGGTAATGAGCAGTTCTTC	CASSHGTSGGNEQFF
few	14	TRBV28	-	TRBJ2-7	TGTGCCAGCAGTGGGCCCTCCGGTGCCTACGAGCAGTACTTC	CASSGPSGAYEQYF
few	18	TRBV24-1	TRBD2	TRBJ2-1	TGTGCCACCAGTGATGATTCGACTAGCGGGAGGGCCGGGGGTGAGCAGTTCTTC	CATSDDSTSGRAGGEQFF
-	17	TRBV12-5	TRBD1	TRBJ2-2	TGTGCTAGTGGTTTGGTGCAGGGGGCAGCGAACACCGGGGAGCTGTTTTTT	CASGLVQGAANTGELFF
-	15	TRBV6-5	TRBD1	TRBJ2-7	TGTGCCAGCAGTTACTCCGCTGGACAGGGCTACGAGCAGTACTTC	CASSYSAGQGYEQYF
-	15	TRBV5-8	-	TRBJ1-5	TGTGCCAGCAGCCGCTTCCCGACAGGCAATCAGCCCCAGCATTTT	CASSRFPTGNQPQHF